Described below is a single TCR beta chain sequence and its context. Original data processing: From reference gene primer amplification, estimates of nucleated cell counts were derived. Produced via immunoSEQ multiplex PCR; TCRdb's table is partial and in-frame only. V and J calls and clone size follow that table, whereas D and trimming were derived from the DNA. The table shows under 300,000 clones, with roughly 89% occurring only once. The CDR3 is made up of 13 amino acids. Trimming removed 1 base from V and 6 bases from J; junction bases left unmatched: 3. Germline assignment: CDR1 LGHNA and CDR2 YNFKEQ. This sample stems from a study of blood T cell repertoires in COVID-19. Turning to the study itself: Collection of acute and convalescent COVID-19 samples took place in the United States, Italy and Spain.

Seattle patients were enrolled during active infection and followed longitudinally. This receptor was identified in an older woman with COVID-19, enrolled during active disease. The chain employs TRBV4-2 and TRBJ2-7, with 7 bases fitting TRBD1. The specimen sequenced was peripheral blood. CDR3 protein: CASSQGRQGEQYF. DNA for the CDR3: TGTGCCAGCAGCCAAGGGCGACAGGGCGAGCAGTACTTC.